This TCR beta chain was retrieved from a study of CD8+ T cells in alopecia areata. Study outcomes and limitations: Besides other cells, scalp samples also yield sequences of resident alphabeta T cells from normal skin. Higher clonality than in normal scalp was seen in lesional scalp, especially alopecia totalis/universalis. Possibly as an HLA-related effect, TCR sharing across patients appeared less clear than in mice.

With regard to this clone: The antigen remains undetermined.

RNA was isolated and reverse transcribed to cDNA, the sequencing template. TCRdb keeps only in-frame clones here, not all; method: immunoSEQ multiplex PCR. Of 98,000 or so clones in the sample, approximately 60% were seen once. Trimming removed 0 bases at V and 10 bases at J, with 22 bases between. CDR3 length: 17 amino acids. Germline CDR1 and CDR2: SGHRS and YFSETQ. Sorting separated CD4+ and CD8+ T cells out of PBMCs. The genes are TRBV5-1 and TRBJ1-4, with no clear D. This clonotype originated in a human donor in good health. Sample: CD8+ T cells sorted from blood. The chain's CDR3 is CASSLVPPPDRQGKLFF. In DNA form, the CDR3 reads TGCGCCAGCAGCTTGGTACCCCCGCCGGACCGTCAAGGAAAACTGTTTTTT. The variable domain in full, with the rest retrieved from reference TRBV5-1 and TRBJ1-4, is KAGVTQTPRYLIKTRGQQVTLSCSPISGHRSVSWYQQTPGQGLQFLFEYFSETQRNKGNFPGRFSGRQFSNSRSEMNVSTLELGDSALYLCASSLVPPPDRQGKLFFGSGTQLSVL.